This entry lists 4 T cell receptor beta chains sequenced from one sample in a study of T cell repertoires in cytomegalovirus infection. Which antigens these TCRs recognize remains unknown. TCRdb re-called the reads through MiXCR, storing one row per CDR3 protein. Found here are 7,100 or so distinct CDR3 sequences, 45% to 60% of them singletons; the top ten hold 55% to 80%. The specimen was PBMCs, sequenced either directly or after in vitro stimulation (not recorded which). These receptors all come from a human donor in good health (CMV status not recorded). Some clones in this sample may be carry-over from other donors' samples.

The chain joins TRBV5-1 to TRBJ1-6, with TRBD1 matching 9 bases. This CDR3 contains 15 residues. After removal of 1 base from V and 10 bases from J, the junction contained 6 bases not matched to a gene. The V gene's germline CDR1 is SGHRS and CDR2 YFSETQ. The CDR3 DNA reads as TGCGCCAGCAGCTTGTCTTACAGGGGGCTGTCACCCCTCCACTTT. Its translation is CASSLSYRGLSPLHF.

This clonotype was detected a few times. The chain couples TRBV27 to TRBJ1-2; a weak D match, TRBD1 (5 bases). The CDR3 sequence is 15 residues long. Germline V gene lookup returns CDR1 MNHEY and CDR2 SMNVEV (reference sequence). Trimming removed 9 bases from V and 2 bases from J, with 19 bases in between. DNA of the CDR3: TGTGCCAGTCGCCGAGGACACGATAAGAACTATGGCTACACCTTC. Its protein is CASRRGHDKNYGYTF.

A word on this clonotype: One end of the junction fails to match germline, which may point to a read error. V usage is TRBV7-9 and J usage is TRBJ2-1; D remains ambiguous. The V gene's germline CDR1 is SEHNR and CDR2 FQNEAQ (reference sequence). This CDR3 has 16 residues. DNA of the CDR3: TGTGCCAGCAGCTTGTGGGGAATATCCACCTACAGTGAGCAGTTCTGG. Protein product: CASSLWGISTYSEQFW.

This chain's CDR3 is CASSSALWGYTF. CDR3 nucleotides: TGTGCCAGCAGCTCCGCCCTGTGGGGCTACACCTTC. V usage is TRBV7-2 and J usage is TRBJ1-2; D gene ambiguous. The CDR3 sequence is 12 residues long. Per germline, CDR1 SGHTA and CDR2 FQGNSA. The V end was cut by 4 bases, the J end by 8 bases, with 11 bases between.